These 2 T cell receptor beta chains originate from one sample sequenced in a study of blood T cell repertoires in COVID-19. The table came from immunoSEQ multiplex PCR; TCRdb's copy has only in-frame clones and leaves some out. The table lists 150,000 or so clones, roughly 84% of them singletons. The sample was PBMCs or T cells enriched from blood (not recorded which). These receptors all come from a woman in her forties or fifties who had been exposed to COVID-19.

This chain connects TRBV7-9 to TRBJ1-1, with D possibly TRBD1 on 5 matching bases. With 1 base removed from V and 6 bases from J, the gap between germline ends came to 6 bases. CDR1 is SEHNR and CDR2 is FQNEAQ in the germline V gene (reference sequence). This CDR3 region has 12 residues. The chain's CDR3 is CASSLDRPEAFF. CDR3 coding DNA: TGTGCCAGCAGCTTAGACAGGCCTGAAGCTTTCTTT.

This clone was recorded once. The chain recombines TRBV24-1 with TRBJ2-2, with a tentative D call TRBD2 (5 bases). Germline CDR1 and CDR2: KGHDR and SFDVKD. V dropped 7 bases and J dropped 4 bases, with 12 bases sitting between them. The CDR3 length is 14 residues. CDR3 residues: CATRGSHATGELFF. The CDR3 DNA reads TGTGCCACCAGAGGGAGCCACGCCACCGGGGAGCTGTTTTTT.